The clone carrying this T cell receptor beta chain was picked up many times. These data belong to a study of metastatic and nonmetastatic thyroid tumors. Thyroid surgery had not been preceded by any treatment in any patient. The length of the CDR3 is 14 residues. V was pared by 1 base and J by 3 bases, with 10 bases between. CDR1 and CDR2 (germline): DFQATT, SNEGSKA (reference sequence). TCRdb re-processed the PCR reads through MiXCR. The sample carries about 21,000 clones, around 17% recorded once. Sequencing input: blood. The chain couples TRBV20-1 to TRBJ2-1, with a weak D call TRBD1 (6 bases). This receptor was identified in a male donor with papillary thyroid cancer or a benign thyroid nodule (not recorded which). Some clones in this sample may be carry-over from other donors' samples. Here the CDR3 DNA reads TGCAGTGCTAGAGTACAGGGTGGCTACAATGAGCAGTTCTTC. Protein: CSARVQGGYNEQFF.